What follows are 19 T cell receptor beta chains derived from one specimen sequenced in a study of CXCR3-negative and CXCR3-positive naive CD8 T cells. For these receptors, no antigen is known. Findings of the study overall: The study found more hydrophobic TRB CDR3s in CXCR3-positive naive cells than in CXCR3-negative naive cells.

The libraries of TRB cDNA were constructed through 5' RACE using UMI labels. From the 5' RACE reads, TCRdb lists one entry per CDR3 protein and no DNA. The sample data list about 140,000 distinct CDR3 sequences. Sequencing was performed on naive CXCR3+ CD8+ T cells from blood. Subset noted: CD45RO-CCR7+CD27+CD95- naive CD8+ T cells expressing CXCR3 (TNR3+). The receptors shown here come from a human donor in good health. Some clones in this sample may be carry-over from other donors' samples.

The rearrangement joins TRBV13 to TRBJ2-7; TCRdb indicates TRBD2, and absent DNA this call remains unverified. Germline values: CDR1 PRHDT, CDR2 FYEKMQ (reference sequence). The CDR3 spans 14 residues. CDR3: CASSLTSGGYEQYF.

The chain couples TRBV9 to TRBJ2-1; there is no DNA to check the TCRdb D call of TRBD2. The CDR3 covers 16 residues. CDR1 and CDR2 (germline): SGDLS, YYNGEE. CDR3 region: CASSGRAGGQWDEQFF.

This chain connects TRBV12-3 or TRBV12-4 to TRBJ1-1; there is no DNA to check the TCRdb D call of TRBD1. The CDR3 totals 13 residues. This CDR3 is CASSFSGDGEAFF.

This chain links TRBV5-1 with TRBJ2-7; TCRdb outputs TRBD2, but without DNA this stays unchecked. CDR1 and CDR2 from the germline V gene are SGHRS and YFSETQ. The CDR3 has 16 amino acids. The CDR3 here is CASSQEPGLAGGEQYF. The full variable domain, its missing parts supplied by reference TRBV5-1 and TRBJ2-7, is KAGVTQTPRYLIKTRGQQVTLSCSPISGHRSVSWYQQTPGQGLQFLFEYFSETQRNKGNFPGRFSGRQFSNSRSEMNVSTLELGDSALYLCASSQEPGLAGGEQYFGPGTRLTVT.

V and J are TRBV12-3 or TRBV12-4 and TRBJ1-4; the TCRdb D gene call, TRBD1, has no DNA to confirm it. The CDR3 loop spans 14 amino acids. CDR3 residues: CASRAPQGGEKLFF.

The V and J genes are TRBV24-1 and TRBJ2-3; TCRdb lists TRBD1, though no DNA is available to test this call. Germline values: CDR1 KGHDR, CDR2 SFDVKD. The CDR3 contains 18 residues. CDR3 region: CATSDSDGTGGPTDTQYF.

The CDR3 protein is CASTKDRGSYNEQFF. The rearrangement links TRBV2 to TRBJ2-1; TCRdb reports TRBD1, a call that lacks DNA to check it against. The CDR3 covers 15 residues. Germline V gene data show CDR1 as SNHLY and CDR2 as FYNNEI.

The chain carries TRBV29-1 and TRBJ2-7; the TCRdb call, TRBD2, lacks DNA for checking. The CDR3 runs to 14 residues. The germline CDR1 and CDR2 sequences are SQVTM and ANQGSEA. CDR3 region: CSVEVSGVSYEQYF.

The rearrangement links TRBV4-1 to TRBJ1-3; TCRdb designates TRBD1, a call that cannot be tested without DNA. The germline V gene has CDR1 MGHRA and CDR2 YSYEKL. The CDR3 has 16 residues. CDR3 loop: CASSQGRGKYGNTIYF.

The chain joins TRBV14 to TRBJ2-2. Germline V gene data show CDR1 as SGHDN and CDR2 as FVKESK. The CDR3 sequence is 13 residues long. The CDR3 region is CASGSMNTGELFF.

V and J are TRBV7-6 and TRBJ2-7; TCRdb lists TRBD1, though no DNA is available to test this call. The CDR3 extends over 14 amino acids. Germline V gene sequence: CDR1 SGHVS, CDR2 FNYEAQ. This CDR3 is CASSLSGGYYEQYF.

The chain couples TRBV28 to TRBJ2-7; without DNA, the TCRdb call of TRBD2 cannot be checked. The germline CDR1 and CDR2 sequences are MDHEN and SYDVKM. This CDR3 has 14 residues. The CDR3 protein is CASSSSERLDEQYF.

The chain combines TRBV20-1 with TRBJ2-7; the TCRdb D gene call, TRBD1, has no DNA to confirm it. The length of the CDR3 is 15 residues. CDR1 and CDR2 (germline): DFQATT, SNEGSKA (reference sequence). This chain's CDR3 is CSARGLGTGDYEQYF.

The rearrangement links TRBV29-1 to TRBJ2-7. Germline V lookup: CDR1 SQVTM, CDR2 ANQGSEA. The CDR3 runs 11 residues. The CDR3 reads CSVDISYEQYF.

The chain joins TRBV28 to TRBJ2-5; without DNA, the TCRdb call of TRBD1 cannot be checked. This CDR3 region has 14 residues. Germline V gives CDR1 MDHEN, CDR2 SYDVKM. This CDR3 is CASSHRDTQETQYF.

The V gene is TRBV9, the J gene TRBJ1-1. This CDR3 has 15 residues. Germline assignment: CDR1 SGDLS and CDR2 YYNGEE. The CDR3 protein is CASSVLPDLNTEAFF.

The J gene is TRBJ1-6, the V gene TRBV4-2; the D call from TCRdb, TRBD1, cannot be confirmed without DNA. The CDR3 totals 16 residues. Germline CDR1 is LGHNA and CDR2 is YNFKEQ. The CDR3 here is CASSQRTGRNNSPLHF.

The chain joins TRBV25-1 to TRBJ2-3; the TRBD2 assignment by TCRdb is unverifiable without DNA. This CDR3 is 22 amino acids long. Germline values: CDR1 MGHDK, CDR2 SYGVNS. CDR3 sequence: CASSGIQPAGTSGGPTSDTQYF.

The rearrangement joins TRBV7-8 to TRBJ2-7; the TCRdb D gene call, TRBD2, has no DNA to confirm it. Germline V gene sequence: CDR1 SGHVS, CDR2 FQNEAQ. The CDR3 length is 15 residues. The CDR3 spells CASSSYSGLGGEQYF.